A single sample gave rise to the 18 T cell receptor beta chains below, sequenced in a study of cytomegalovirus exposure and HLA in healthy donors. TCRdb keeps only in-frame clones here, not all; method: immunoSEQ multiplex PCR. The data contain tens of thousands of clones, approximately 91% of them singletons. The specimen was PBMCs. These receptor sequences come from a man aged 30 to 39 in good health and CMV-seronegative.

J is TRBJ2-5 and V is TRBV11-2; 8 bases line up with TRBD2. The CDR3 is 14 amino acids. With 5 bases clipped from V and 5 bases from J, the junction kept 7 bases outside the gene matches. Per the germline V gene, CDR1 is SGHAT and CDR2 is FQNNGV. CDR3 nucleotides: TGTGCCAGCAGCCTCGGGGGGGGTTCGGAGACCCAGTACTTC. Translation: CASSLGGGSETQYF. Based on the CDR3 plus reference TRBV11-2 and TRBJ2-5, the full variable domain is EAGVAQSPRYKIIEKRQSVAFWCNPISGHATLYWYQQILGQGPKLLIQFQNNGVVDDSQLPKDRFSAERLKGVDSTLKIQPAKLEDSAVYLCASSLGGGSETQYFGPGTRLLVL.

This clone showed up just a few times. The rearrangement links TRBV10-3 to TRBJ1-2; 8 nucleotides line up with TRBD1. This CDR3 has 15 amino acids. Looked up from germline, CDR1 is ENHRY and CDR2 is SYGVKD. J was trimmed by 7 bases and V by 6 bases; bases with no gene match: 13. CDR3 amino acids: CAISTHGQGAGGYTF. The CDR3 DNA reads TGTGCCATCAGCACACATGGGCAGGGGGCAGGTGGCTACACCTTC.

The V gene is TRBV19, the J gene TRBJ2-5; the D is unclear. Germline CDR1 reads LNHDA; CDR2 reads SQIVND (reference sequence). The CDR3 consists of 13 residues. The V end lost 6 bases, the J end lost 4 bases, and 12 bases lay between the germline ends. The CDR3 DNA is TGTGCCAGTAGCATCGACTCCACAGAGACCCAGTACTTC. It is translated as CASSIDSTETQYF.

V gene TRBV11-3 combines with J gene TRBJ2-1; 7 nucleotides line up with TRBD1. This CDR3 region has 12 residues. J was trimmed by 6 bases and V by 6 bases; bases with no gene match: 2. Germline V gene data show CDR1 as SGHNT and CDR2 as YENEEA. CDR3 residues: CASRGQSNEQFF. The CDR3 DNA sequence: TGTGCCAGCAGGGGACAGAGCAATGAGCAGTTCTTC.

This clone has a single count. J is TRBJ2-7 and V is TRBV28; TRBD1 is a possible D gene (6 bases). Trimming took 8 bases from V and 1 from J, leaving 21 bases between them. Germline CDR1 and CDR2: MDHEN and SYDVKM. This CDR3 contains 16 residues. DNA for the CDR3: TGTGCCAGCCCTAAAGGTAGCCAGGGGCAGTCCTACGAGCAGTACTTC. This sequence encodes CASPKGSQGQSYEQYF.

This clone was seen once. The CDR3 loop is CASSEEIGTLTYNEQFF. The CDR3 DNA reads TGTGCCAGCAGTGAAGAAATTGGGACACTAACCTACAATGAGCAGTTCTTC. This chain connects TRBV6-1 to TRBJ2-1, with a tentative D call TRBD1 (6 bases). CDR3 length: 17 residues. Trimming took 1 base from V and 2 from J, leaving 15 bases between them. CDR1 is MNHNS, CDR2 SASEGT, per germline.

The genes are TRBV13 and TRBJ2-7, with TRBD1 as a possible D gene (6 bases). Trimming pared 5 bases from V and 3 bases from J, leaving 29 bases between. CDR1 is PRHDT, CDR2 FYEKMQ, per germline (reference sequence). This CDR3 contains 19 residues. The CDR3 DNA follows: TGTGCCAGCAGCGGGCCACAAAAACCAGGGGAAGTCGGTTTCTACGAGCAGTACTTC. It yields the protein CASSGPQKPGEVGFYEQYF.

This clone turned up a few times. The chain employs TRBV2 and TRBJ1-1; D remains ambiguous. The CDR3 spans 13 residues. The germline V gene has CDR1 SNHLY and CDR2 FYNNEI. Trimming cost V 4 bases and J 1 base, with 7 bases left between them. In DNA form, the CDR3 reads TGTGCCAGCAGTGTTGGAGAGAACACTGAAGCTTTCTTT. This codes for CASSVGENTEAFF. The complete variable domain, with remaining parts taken from reference TRBV2 and TRBJ1-1, reads EPEVTQTPSHQVTQMGQEVILRCVPISNHLYFYWYRQILGQKVEFLVSFYNNEISEKSEIFDDQFSVERPDGSNFTLKIRSTKLEDSAMYFCASSVGENTEAFFGQGTRLTVV.

The V and J genes are TRBV9 and TRBJ2-1; 8 bases map to TRBD2. The CDR3 length is 15 residues. CDR1 SGDLS and CDR2 YYNGEE come from the germline V gene. The J segment lost 2 bases and the V segment lost 3 bases, leaving 4 bases of the junction unmatched. The CDR3 region is CASSGPGGTYNEQFF. CDR3 DNA: TGTGCCAGCAGCGGCCCGGGGGGGACCTACAATGAGCAGTTCTTC. Drawing the rest from reference TRBV9 and TRBJ2-1, the complete variable domain is DSGVTQTPKHLITATGQRVTLRCSPRSGDLSVYWYQQSLDQGLQFLIQYYNGEERAKGNILERFSAQQFPDLHSELNLSSLELGDSALYFCASSGPGGTYNEQFFGPGTRLTVL.

The sample holds a few counts of this clone. The gene calls are TRBV19 and TRBJ2-7; TRBD1 matches at 7 bases. CDR3 length equals 15 residues. The V and J ends lost 6 bases and 0 bases, in that order; junction bases with no gene match: 8. Germline assignment: CDR1 LNHDA and CDR2 SQIVND (reference sequence). The CDR3 region is CASRKGQESSYEQYF. The DNA of the CDR3 is TGTGCCAGTAGAAAAGGACAGGAGAGCTCCTACGAGCAGTACTTC.

This clone was detected once. This chain's CDR3 is CASSPIRESYNSPLHF. The CDR3 bases are TGTGCCAGCAGCCCGATCCGGGAGTCCTATAATTCACCCCTCCACTTT. This chain joins TRBV5-8 and TRBJ1-6; D is ambiguous. The CDR3 totals 16 residues. Germline lookup yields CDR1 SGHTS and CDR2 YDEGEE. V was cut by 4 bases and J by 1 base, with 12 bases left in between.

This chain connects TRBV29-1 to TRBJ2-1; unclear D gene. Trimming removed 4 bases from V and 7 bases from J, with 8 bases in between. From germline, CDR1 is SQVTM and CDR2 ANQGSEA. The CDR3 loop spans 11 amino acids. The DNA of the CDR3 is TGCAGCGTTGGAGACACTAATGAGCAGTTCTTC. Encoded protein: CSVGDTNEQFF.

This clone has just one count. The chain joins TRBV6-6 to TRBJ2-7; TRBD1 might be the D (5 bases). The CDR3 extends over 13 amino acids. Germline values: CDR1 MNHNY, CDR2 SVGAGI (reference sequence). Between the trimmed V and J ends, which lost 7 bases and 0 bases, there was a span of 10 bases. CDR3 DNA sequence: TGTGCCAGCAACACAGGAAGCTCCTACGAGCAGTACTTC. Encoded protein: CASNTGSSYEQYF.

The chain carries TRBV6-5 and TRBJ2-1; 9 bases match TRBD2. The trim removed 0 bases at V and 4 bases at J, leaving 4 bases unmatched. The CDR3 has 16 amino acids. From germline, CDR1 is MNHEY and CDR2 SVGAGI. For the CDR3, the DNA is TGTGCCAGCAGTTACTCGGATAGCGGGGGTTACAATGAGCAGTTCTTC. Its protein product is CASSYSDSGGYNEQFF.

This chain links TRBV28 with TRBJ2-7, with D maybe TRBD2 (6 bases). The CDR3 has 18 amino acids. The germline V gene has CDR1 MDHEN and CDR2 SYDVKM. Trimming removed 3 bases at V and 3 bases at J, with 24 bases between. The chain's CDR3 is CASSFSPQEGKTNYEQYF. DNA for the CDR3: TGTGCCAGCAGTTTTTCACCACAGGAGGGGAAGACAAACTACGAGCAGTACTTC.

The J gene is TRBJ1-1, the V gene TRBV4-2; D gene unclear. Germline V gene sequence: CDR1 LGHNA, CDR2 YNFKEQ. V was cut by 0 bases and J by 1 base, with 3 bases left in between. The CDR3 is made up of 13 amino acids. The DNA for the CDR3 is TGTGCCAGCAGCCAAGATAGGAACACTGAAGCTTTCTTT. It is translated as CASSQDRNTEAFF.

The chain is built from TRBV18 and TRBJ2-3; 10 bases are a match to TRBD2. The CDR3 has 15 residues. From germline, CDR1 is KGHSH and CDR2 LQKENI. V lost 4 bases and J lost 3; bases outside the gene matches: 4. CDR3 nucleotides: TGTGCCAGCTCACAGGGACTAGCGACAACAGATACGCAGTATTTT. Its protein is CASSQGLATTDTQYF.

The chain is built from TRBV7-9 and TRBJ2-1; possible D gene TRBD2, 6 bases. The CDR3 extends over 14 amino acids. The V end was cut by 4 bases, the J end by 6 bases, with 13 bases between. Germline V gene sequence: CDR1 SEHNR, CDR2 FQNEAQ (reference sequence). The CDR3 DNA sequence: TGTGCCAGCAGCTCATGGACTACTATCAATGAGCAGTTCTTC. It codes for CASSSWTTINEQFF.